The 5 T cell receptor beta chains below come from one sample, sequenced in a study of T cell responses to AZD1222 COVID-19 vaccine. The data were produced by immunoSEQ multiplex PCR, yet TCRdb's version contains in-frame clones alone and is incomplete. The sample lists some 63,000 clones, roughly 82% occurring once. The material was peripheral blood, obtained on day 0 of AZD1222 vaccination. Every receptor here comes from an adult in good health.

The sample holds one count of this clone. J is TRBJ2-6 and V is TRBV5-6, with TRBD1 as a possible D gene (5 bases). Germline V gene data show CDR1 as SGHDT and CDR2 as YYEEEE. CDR3 length: 15 residues. Deletions cut 1 base from V and 0 bases from J, with 5 bases between. CDR3 in DNA: TGTGCCAGCAGCTTGAGGGGCTCTGGGGCCAACGTCCTGACTTTC. It yields the protein CASSLRGSGANVLTF.

This sequence joins TRBV9 and TRBJ1-1; D is unclear. V was trimmed by 0 bases and J by 0 bases, leaving 9 bases between them. Germline assignment: CDR1 SGDLS and CDR2 YYNGEE. This CDR3 contains 15 residues. The CDR3 sequence is CASSVGEGVNTEAFF. CDR3 sequence (DNA): TGTGCCAGCAGCGTAGGTGAGGGAGTGAACACTGAAGCTTTCTTT.

The genes are TRBV5-1 and TRBJ2-1; 14 bases match TRBD2. CDR3 length: 16 residues. V dropped 0 bases and J dropped 9; count of bases not matched to a gene: 5. Germline V lookup: CDR1 SGHRS, CDR2 YFSETQ. The CDR3 here is CASSLGLAGGLTEQFF. The CDR3 nucleotides read TGCGCCAGCAGCTTGGGACTAGCGGGAGGGTTAACTGAGCAGTTCTTC.

The chain uses TRBV6-5 and TRBJ1-2; D remains unclear. Germline CDR1 is MNHEY and CDR2 is SVGAGI. Trimming took 8 bases from V and 4 from J, leaving 17 bases between them. The CDR3 extends over 14 amino acids. The CDR3 region has the DNA TGTGCCAGCGCCGAAGGTGGAGGACCCTATGGCTACACCTTC. It codes for CASAEGGGPYGYTF.

The chain is built from TRBV28 and TRBJ2-7, with D unclear. The germline V gene encodes CDR1 MDHEN and CDR2 SYDVKM. Trimming pared 3 bases from V and 5 bases from J, leaving 14 bases between. The CDR3 contains 14 residues. The CDR3 sequence: CASSLQIGPNEQYF. The CDR3 coding sequence is TGTGCCAGCAGTTTGCAGATTGGGCCCAACGAGCAGTACTTC.